Listed below are T cell receptor beta chains from one sample, sequenced in a study of blood T cell repertoires in COVID-19. TCRdb's table, derived via immunoSEQ multiplex PCR, lists solely in-frame clones and lacks some. Here the sample spans hundreds of thousands of clones, over 85% being singletons. Sequencing was done on a sample of PBMCs or T cells enriched from blood (not recorded which). All receptors come from a man in his sixties who had recovered from COVID-19. Each CDR3 is given with its conserved first and last residue. D genes are given only for firm matches. Size values are once, few and many counts, or a class for expanded clones, and some rows have none.

NA | NA | TRBJ2-3 | TRBV7-7 | CASSLAPIDTQYF | TGTGCTAGCAGCTTAGCCCCTATTGATACGCAGTATTTT
NA | NA | TRBJ1-1 | TRBV10-3 | CAIRREVNTEAFF | TGTGCCATCAGGAGGGAGGTGAACACTGAAGCTTTCTTT
TRBD1 | once | TRBJ1-2 | TRBV6-5 | CASSRDRGYGYTF | TGTGCCAGCAGCAGGGACAGGGGGTATGGCTACACCTTC
TRBD2 | NA | TRBJ2-3 | TRBV6-2/TRBV6-3 | CASSSGTSLTTDTQYF | TGTGCCAGCAGTTCGGGGACTAGCCTCACTACAGATACGCAGTATTTT
NA | NA | TRBJ2-6 | TRBV29-1 | CSVAGTSGANVLTF | TGCAGCGTGGCCGGGACATCTGGGGCCAACGTCCTGACTTTC
NA | NA | TRBJ1-1 | TRBV10-3 | CAIRGVQGKNTEAFF | TGTGCCATCAGGGGCGTACAGGGCAAGAACACTGAAGCTTTCTTT
TRBD1 | NA | TRBJ1-6 | TRBV6-5 | CASSYAHRGGSSPLHF | TGTGCCAGCAGTTACGCACACAGGGGTGGAAGTTCACCCCTCCACTTT
TRBD2 | once | TRBJ2-3 | TRBV3-1/TRBV3-2 | CASSPTSGATDTQYF | TGTGCCAGCAGCCCGACTAGCGGGGCCACAGATACGCAGTATTTT
TRBD1 | NA | TRBJ2-7 | TRBV19 | CASSLGQGYHEQYF | TGTGCCAGTAGTCTCGGACAGGGTTATCACGAGCAGTACTTC
NA | few | TRBJ2-7 | TRBV19 | CATEDRLSYEQYF | TGTGCCACCGAAGACAGGCTTTCCTACGAGCAGTACTTC
NA | NA | TRBJ2-7 | TRBV30 | CAWSVALAQTYEQYF | TGTGCCTGGAGTGTAGCCCTAGCGCAAACCTACGAGCAGTACTTC
TRBD1 | NA | TRBJ2-3 | TRBV9 | CASSISGDRSSPDTQYF | TGTGCCAGCAGCATAAGTGGGGACAGGAGCTCACCAGATACGCAGTATTTT
NA | once | TRBJ1-6 | TRBV27 | CASSFSPVDSPLHF | TGTGCCAGCAGTTTTTCCCCAGTCGATTCACCCCTCCACTTT
TRBD2 | NA | TRBJ2-3 | TRBV27 | CASSTDGRTDTQYF | TGTGCCAGCAGTACCGACGGGAGGACAGATACGCAGTATTTT
TRBD1 | NA | TRBJ1-1 | TRBV6-2/TRBV6-3 | CASSYRTGQSMNTEAFF | TGTGCCAGCAGTTACCGGACAGGACAAAGTATGAACACTGAAGCTTTCTTT
NA | NA | TRBJ1-4 | TRBV7-2 | CASSSEAGPSEKLFF | TGTGCCAGCAGCTCCGAGGCGGGACCGAGTGAAAAACTGTTTTTT
NA | NA | TRBJ2-3 | TRBV4-1 | CASSQATPGLNTDTQYF | TGCGCCAGCAGCCAAGCCACCCCGGGACTCAACACAGATACGCAGTATTTT
TRBD1 | NA | TRBJ1-2 | TRBV6-5 | CASSPGGLGYGYTF | TGTGCCAGCAGTCCAGGGGGCCTAGGCTATGGCTACACCTTC
NA | once | TRBJ1-2 | TRBV27 | CASSLWGGGGGYTF | TGTGCCAGCAGTTTATGGGGCGGGGGTGGCGGCTACACCTTC
NA | NA | TRBJ1-5 | TRBV19 | CASSTGWQPQHF | TGTGCCAGTAGTACGGGGTGGCAGCCCCAGCATTTT
NA | few | TRBJ2-1 | TRBV18 | CASSMSISYNEQFF | TGTGCCAGCTCTATGAGTATCTCCTACAATGAGCAGTTCTTC
NA | once | TRBJ1-2 | TRBV18 | CASSPANLYGYTF | TGTGCCAGCTCACCGGCCAACCTCTATGGCTACACCTTC
TRBD1 | NA | TRBJ1-1 | TRBV7-9 | CASSSRTGRAFF | TGTGCCAGCAGCTCCCGGACAGGGCGAGCTTTCTTT
NA | NA | TRBJ2-1 | TRBV2 | CASSRGASYNEQFF | TGTGCCAGCAGCCGCGGGGCTTCCTACAATGAGCAGTTCTTC
NA | NA | TRBJ1-1 | TRBV25-1 | CASSVGGNTEAFF | TGTGCCAGCAGTGTCGGAGGAAACACTGAAGCTTTCTTT
NA | NA | TRBJ1-5 | TRBV2 | CASSERRNNQPQHF | TGTGCCAGCAGTGAACGCAGGAACAATCAGCCCCAGCATTTT
NA | NA | TRBJ1-5 | TRBV19 | CASSIGWRGSTHQPQHF | TGTGCCAGTAGTATAGGTTGGCGCGGGTCGACGCATCAGCCCCAGCATTTT
NA | once | TRBJ1-5 | TRBV7-3 | CASSLNGQGGQPQHF | TGTGCCAGCAGCTTAAACGGCCAGGGCGGTCAGCCCCAGCATTTT
NA | NA | TRBJ2-1 | TRBV7-6 | CASSPEGPSAGPRNEQFF | TGTGCCAGCAGCCCGGAGGGCCCTAGCGCTGGCCCCCGCAATGAGCAGTTCTTC
NA | NA | TRBJ1-1 | TRBV12-5 | CASERSTLNTEAFF | TGTGCTAGTGAGCGCTCGACTCTGAACACTGAAGCTTTCTTT
NA | NA | TRBJ2-3 | TRBV24-1 | CATSDFPGTDTQYF | TGTGCCACCAGTGATTTTCCAGGCACAGATACGCAGTATTTT
TRBD2 | once | TRBJ2-1 | TRBV9 | CASSETSGGAFEQFF | TGTGCCAGCAGCGAGACTAGCGGGGGGGCATTCGAGCAGTTCTTC
TRBD2 | NA | TRBJ2-4 | TRBV7-2 | CASSLLQRGAGAKNIQYF | TGTGCCAGCAGCTTACTCCAGCGGGGGGCCGGGGCCAAAAACATTCAGTACTTC
NA | NA | TRBJ2-1 | TRBV6-6 | CASSLQGSSYNEQFF | TGTGCCAGCAGCTTACAGGGAAGCTCCTACAATGAGCAGTTCTTC
TRBD1 | NA | TRBJ1-5 | TRBV19 | CASSTTGVNSNQPQHF | TGTGCCAGTAGTACGACAGGGGTCAATAGCAATCAGCCCCAGCATTTT
TRBD1 | NA | TRBJ1-5 | TRBV15 | CATSRGDRGGNQPQHF | TGTGCCACCAGCAGGGGCGACAGGGGTGGCAATCAGCCCCAGCATTTT
NA | once | TRBJ1-3 | TRBV12-3/TRBV12-4 | CASTRTDGNTIYF | TGTGCCAGCACCCGGACAGATGGAAACACCATATATTTT
NA | NA | TRBJ1-2 | TRBV15 | CATSAQAGYTF | TGTGCCACCAGCGCCCAAGCTGGCTACACCTTC
TRBD1 | NA | TRBJ1-1 | TRBV5-1 | CASSGGTGMNTEAFF | TGCGCCAGCAGCGGGGGGACAGGGATGAACACTGAAGCTTTCTTT
NA | NA | TRBJ1-5 | TRBV6-1 | CASSEGLYSNQPQHF | TGTGCCAGCAGTGAGGGACTCTATAGCAATCAGCCCCAGCATTTT
NA | NA | TRBJ1-5 | TRBV30 | CAWSVDKNQPQHF | TGTGCCTGGAGTGTCGACAAAAATCAGCCCCAGCATTTT
NA | NA | TRBJ2-7 | TRBV7-8 | CASSLVRTSVYEQYF | TGTGCCAGCAGCTTAGTTAGGACTTCCGTCTACGAGCAGTACTTC
TRBD1 | NA | TRBJ1-5 | TRBV30 | CAWRAQGNQPQHF | TGTGCCTGGAGAGCACAGGGGAATCAGCCCCAGCATTTT
TRBD2 | NA | TRBJ2-1 | TRBV18 | CASSLTRAGGSNEQFF | TGTGCCAGCTCACTCACTCGGGCGGGGGGTAGCAATGAGCAGTTCTTC
TRBD1 | NA | TRBJ1-2 | TRBV18 | CASSPGTGLYGYTF | TGTGCCAGCTCTCCCGGGACAGGGTTGTATGGCTACACCTTC
NA | NA | TRBJ1-1 | TRBV5-1 | CASSLGQNLNTEAFF | TGCGCCAGCAGCTTGGGACAGAATTTGAACACTGAAGCTTTCTTT
TRBD1 | NA | TRBJ2-7 | TRBV15 | CATSDRAGEQYF | TGTGCCACCAGCGACAGGGCGGGTGAGCAGTACTTC
NA | NA | TRBJ1-2 | TRBV4-1 | CASSQGRALTF | TGCGCCAGCAGCCAAGGGAGGGCTTTAACCTTC